The 5 T cell receptor beta chains below were found in one sample sequenced in a study of CD8 T cells in Susac syndrome. RNA in amounts of about 0.5 to 1 ug was reverse transcribed with random hexamers. TCRdb itself ran the immunoSEQ multiplex PCR reads through MiXCR, one entry per CDR3 protein. The sample includes 150,000 to 200,000 distinct CDR3 sequences, roughly 94% of them seen just once. Sequenced sample: CD8+ T cells from PBMCs. The receptors stem from a human donor with Susac syndrome.

This clonotype was seen only once. The V gene is TRBV18, the J gene TRBJ2-3, with D perhaps matching TRBD2 (5 bases). Trimming took off 6 bases at V and 4 bases at J, with 11 bases between the two ends. CDR1 KGHSH and CDR2 LQKENI come from the germline V gene. The CDR3 consists of 13 residues. The CDR3 DNA reads as TGTGCCAGCTCGGTTGGCGGGTCAGATACGCAGTATTTT. It yields the protein CASSVGGSDTQYF.

The rearrangement joins TRBV7-2 to TRBJ2-3; TRBD2 agrees at 14 bases. From germline, CDR1 is SGHTA and CDR2 FQGNSA. Trimming cost V 5 bases and J 4 bases; bases outside gene matches: 5. CDR3 length: 16 amino acids. In nucleotides, the CDR3 is TGTGCCAGCAGCCCTCGACTAGCGGGGGGGCCAGATACGCAGTATTTT. Protein sequence: CASSPRLAGGPDTQYF.

The table lists this clonotype with a few counts. The rearrangement joins TRBV19 to TRBJ2-1, with D perhaps TRBD2 (6 bases). Between the trimmed V and J ends, which lost 3 bases and 7 bases, there was a span of 16 bases. Germline V lookup: CDR1 LNHDA, CDR2 SQIVND (reference sequence). The CDR3 runs to 15 residues. This CDR3 reads CASSMRRELRNEQFF. CDR3 DNA: TGTGCCAGTAGTATGAGGAGGGAGTTACGAAATGAGCAGTTCTTC.

V gene TRBV12-5 combines with J gene TRBJ1-5; D is undetermined. The V gene lost 5 bases and the J gene lost 7 bases, with 6 bases spanning the gap. The CDR3 totals 11 residues. From germline, CDR1 is LGHNT and CDR2 FRNRAP. CDR3 protein: CASGLGQPQHF. The CDR3 nucleotides read TGTGCTAGTGGTCTGGGGCAGCCCCAGCATTTT.

A single count supports this clonotype. The rearrangement uses TRBV10-1 and TRBJ1-2, with D unclear. The CDR3 runs to 11 residues. V lost 7 bases to trimming and J lost 8 bases, with 11 bases between them. Germline V CDR1 and CDR2: WNHNN, SYGVQD (reference sequence). Here the CDR3 reads CASIWIHGYTF. DNA of the CDR3: TGCGCCAGCATATGGATTCACGGCTACACCTTC.